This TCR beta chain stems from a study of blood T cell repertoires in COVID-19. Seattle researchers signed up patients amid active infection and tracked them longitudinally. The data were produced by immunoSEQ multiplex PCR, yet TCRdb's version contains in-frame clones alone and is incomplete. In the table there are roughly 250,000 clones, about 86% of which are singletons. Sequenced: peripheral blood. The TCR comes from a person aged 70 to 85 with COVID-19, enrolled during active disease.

CDR3 sequence reads: CASRNRDRSNEQFF. The CDR3 region has the DNA TGTGCCAGCAGGAACCGGGACAGATCCAATGAGCAGTTCTTC. The genes are TRBV27 and TRBJ2-1; 7 bases fit TRBD1. Per germline, CDR1 MNHEY and CDR2 SMNVEV (reference sequence). CDR3 size: 14 residues. Trimming cost V 6 bases and J 6 bases; bases outside gene matches: 8.